At least ten counts were recorded for the clone carrying this TCR beta chain. Antigen specificity is unknown. This record comes from a study of T-cell reconstitution after alpha-beta-depleted transplantation in children. General study results and limits: For some patients, TCRbeta diversity was high at day 60 because of recipient T cells and thymic progenitors that survived. Approximately two months post-transplant, alpha-beta T cells reportedly originated from several hundred expanded graft clones.

During its preparation, the TCRbeta library received unique molecular identifiers. TCRdb re-called the PCR reads with MiXCR, one entry per CDR3 protein. The sample lists about 17,000 distinct CDR3 sequences, 4.5% to 6.5% occurring once. This sample comprised PBMCs, obtained before TCRalphabeta/CD19-depleted stem cell transplant. This clonotype was obtained from a boy aged 10-17 years with acute lymphoblastic leukemia, due to receive a stem cell transplant.

The CDR3 loop reads CASRTRDRDGTYNEQFF. In DNA, the CDR3 is TGTGCCAGCAGAACAAGAGATCGGGACGGAACCTACAATGAGCAGTTCTTC. The rearrangement uses TRBV27 and TRBJ2-1; D assignment may be TRBD1 or TRBD2 (5 bases each). The ends were cut back, 6 bases at V and 2 bases at J, with 20 bases in the middle. This CDR3 has 17 residues. Germline CDR1 is MNHEY and CDR2 is SMNVEV (reference sequence).